Following are 30 T cell receptor beta chains from one sample sequenced in a study of shared clonotypes between healthy human individuals. Libraries were prepared by immunoSEQ multiplex PCR; TCRdb keeps only in-frame clonotypes and omits some of them. This table has approximately 1.5 million clones, 95% to 99% appearing once. The sequenced sample consisted of naive CD4+ T cells sorted from blood. Subset indicated: CD45RA+ positively selected. The receptor source for this set is a man in his thirties or forties in good health.

The chain recombines TRBV19 with TRBJ2-2; TRBD2 might be the D (5 bases). Looked up from germline, CDR1 is LNHDA and CDR2 is SQIVND (reference sequence). The CDR3 consists of 14 residues. V was shortened by 8 bases and J by 0 bases, with 10 bases between the two germline ends. The CDR3: CASYGITNTGELFF. The DNA for the CDR3 is TGTGCCAGTTACGGGATCACGAACACCGGGGAGCTGTTTTTT.

V is TRBV5-1 and J is TRBJ1-1; D is unresolved. The germline V gene encodes CDR1 SGHRS and CDR2 YFSETQ. This CDR3 has 14 residues. The V end was cut by 4 bases, the J end by 1 base, with 11 bases between. This CDR3 is CASSITTPNTEAFF. In nucleotides, the CDR3 is TGCGCCAGCAGCATAACTACACCGAACACTGAAGCTTTCTTT.

The CDR3 loop reads CASSVAMVNEQFF. The CDR3 DNA reads as TGTGCCAGCAGCGTAGCTATGGTCAATGAGCAGTTCTTC. The J gene is TRBJ2-1, the V gene TRBV9; D is ambiguous. CDR1 is SGDLS and CDR2 is YYNGEE in the germline V gene. This CDR3 is 13 amino acids long. V was shortened by 0 bases and J by 6 bases, with 7 bases between the two germline ends.

The genes are TRBV2 and TRBJ1-4; D may be TRBD1 (6 bases). Per the germline V gene, CDR1 is SNHLY and CDR2 is FYNNEI. Trimming took 4 bases from V and 6 from J, leaving 12 bases between them. CDR3 size: 14 residues. CDR3 nucleotides: TGTGCCAGCAGTGGGTTCAGGGGAGATGAAAAACTGTTTTTT. Its translation: CASSGFRGDEKLFF.

The chain employs TRBV6-5 and TRBJ2-3, with D hard to call. Germline V gives CDR1 MNHEY, CDR2 SVGAGI. Trimming took off 5 bases at V and 3 bases at J, with 12 bases between the two ends. The CDR3 is made up of 14 amino acids. The CDR3 is CASSRSPRTDTQYF. The CDR3 DNA is TGTGCCAGCAGTCGGTCCCCCAGGACAGATACGCAGTATTTT.

This chain links TRBV11-2 with TRBJ2-5; 10 nucleotides agree with TRBD2. Germline CDR1 is SGHAT and CDR2 is FQNNGV. After removal of 5 bases from V and 3 bases from J, the junction contained 9 bases not matched to a gene. The CDR3 sequence is 16 residues long. CDR3 in DNA: TGTGCCAGCAGCCTTCGGACTAGCGGATTAAAAGAGACCCAGTACTTC. Translated, it gives CASSLRTSGLKETQYF.

CDR3 residues: CATSIGQGEYQPQHF. The CDR3 coding sequence is TGTGCCACCAGCATCGGACAGGGAGAGTATCAGCCCCAGCATTTT. The chain employs TRBV15 and TRBJ1-5; 8 bases are shared with TRBD1. Per the germline V gene, CDR1 is LNHNV and CDR2 is YYDKDF (reference sequence). Trimming took 4 bases from V and 5 from J; bases not matched to a gene: 7. This CDR3 comprises 15 residues.

V is TRBV10-1 and J is TRBJ1-3; D is unresolved. CDR3 length: 15 amino acids. Per germline, CDR1 WNHNN and CDR2 SYGVQD (reference sequence). V was clipped by 4 bases and J by 0 bases, with 10 bases between them. The CDR3 bases are TGCGCCAGCAGTGGATCTGGGGTCTCTGGAAACACCATATATTTT. It encodes CASSGSGVSGNTIYF.

The chain has TRBV28 and TRBJ2-7, with 7 bases that match TRBD1. V shed 5 bases and J 4 bases; nucleotides not matched to a gene: 8. The CDR3 loop spans 14 amino acids. The germline gives CDR1 MDHEN, CDR2 SYDVKM. The CDR3 loop is CASSIRDSNYEQYF. The CDR3 DNA is TGTGCCAGCAGTATACGGGACAGCAATTACGAGCAGTACTTC.

V gene TRBV18 combines with J gene TRBJ1-3, with 7 bases aligning to TRBD1. The CDR3 extends over 17 amino acids. Germline values: CDR1 KGHSH, CDR2 LQKENI. Trimming took 4 bases from V and 0 from J; bases not matched to a gene: 9. As DNA, the CDR3 is TGTGCCAGCTCACTCCTTACAGGGGCCAGCTCTGGAAACACCATATATTTT. Translated, it gives CASSLLTGASSGNTIYF. The full variable domain, in which reference TRBV18 and TRBJ1-3 provide the parts outside the CDR3, is NAGVMQNPRHLVRRRGQEARLRCSPMKGHSHVYWYRQLPEEGLKFMVYLQKENIIDESGMPKERFSAEFPKEGPSILRIQQVVRGDSAAYFCASSLLTGASSGNTIYFGEGSWLTVV.

The chain has TRBV5-1 and TRBJ2-5; the D gene is possibly TRBD1 (6 bases). The V end lost 0 bases, the J end lost 5 bases, and 11 bases lay between the germline ends. The length of the CDR3 is 14 residues. Germline V gene lookup returns CDR1 SGHRS and CDR2 YFSETQ. CDR3 in amino acids: CASSLGQEGETQYF. In DNA form, the CDR3 reads TGCGCCAGCAGCTTGGGACAGGAAGGGGAGACCCAGTACTTC. Variable domain in full (rest from reference TRBV5-1 and TRBJ2-5): KAGVTQTPRYLIKTRGQQVTLSCSPISGHRSVSWYQQTPGQGLQFLFEYFSETQRNKGNFPGRFSGRQFSNSRSEMNVSTLELGDSALYLCASSLGQEGETQYFGPGTRLLVL.

J is TRBJ2-1 and V is TRBV11-3; D unresolved. The CDR3 is 15 amino acids. Between the trimmed V and J ends, which lost 1 base and 7 bases, there was a span of 14 bases. Per germline, CDR1 SGHNT and CDR2 YENEEA. The CDR3 reads CASSLALSPGNEQFF. The DNA for the CDR3 is TGTGCCAGCAGCTTAGCTCTCTCACCCGGGAATGAGCAGTTCTTC.

Notes on this clone: The identical CDR3 is also encoded by other nucleotide sequences in the sample. The chain uses TRBV7-2 and TRBJ2-7, with D tentatively TRBD1 (5 bases). Trimming took 4 bases from V and 0 from J, leaving 13 bases between them. The germline V gene encodes CDR1 SGHTA and CDR2 FQGNSA. The CDR3 is 15 amino acids. The CDR3 spells CASSSVADSSYEQYF. DNA of the CDR3: TGTGCCAGCAGCTCCGTAGCTGACAGCTCCTACGAGCAGTACTTC.

The chain has TRBV5-1 and TRBJ2-3; D not certain. The CDR3 totals 15 residues. Germline CDR1 reads SGHRS; CDR2 reads YFSETQ. Trimming stripped 1 base from V and 0 bases from J, with 9 bases between. The CDR3 spells CASSLMALSTDTQYF. CDR3 bases: TGCGCCAGCAGCTTGATGGCCCTTAGCACAGATACGCAGTATTTT.

For this clone: This sample also contains other DNA sequences that code for the same CDR3. V gene TRBV18 combines with J gene TRBJ1-5; D not certain. From germline, CDR1 is KGHSH and CDR2 LQKENI. The CDR3 has 12 amino acids. V shed 6 bases and J shed 4 bases, with 7 bases lying between them. This CDR3 reads CASSPQNQPQHF. The CDR3 nucleotides read TGTGCCAGCTCGCCCCAGAATCAGCCCCAGCATTTT.

The chain links TRBV11-1 to TRBJ2-7; the D is unclear. Germline assignment: CDR1 SGHAT and CDR2 FQDESV (reference sequence). The CDR3 runs 14 residues. Deletions cut 5 bases from V and 7 bases from J, with 18 bases between. CDR3 sequence (DNA): TGTGCCAGCAGCAGACACAGTGAGGTTAGGGAGCAGTACTTC. It yields the protein CASSRHSEVREQYF.

J is TRBJ1-3 and V is TRBV27; 7 bases fit TRBD1. The CDR3 length is 14 residues. Germline V CDR1 and CDR2: MNHEY, SMNVEV (reference sequence). With 4 bases clipped from V and 3 bases from J, the junction kept 3 bases outside the gene matches. Written as DNA, the CDR3 is TGTGCCAGCAGTTCAAGACAGGGTGGAAACACCATATATTTT. Protein sequence: CASSSRQGGNTIYF.

V and J are TRBV7-2 and TRBJ2-7; D may match TRBD1 or TRBD2 (5 bases each). V lost 9 bases and J 3 bases, leaving 15 bases between the germline ends. There are 13 residues in the CDR3. Germline-derived CDR1 and CDR2 are SGHTA and FQGNSA. Written as DNA, the CDR3 is TGTGCCAGTGGGGTTAGGGACCTCTACGAGCAGTACTTC. Residues: CASGVRDLYEQYF.

The chain couples TRBV28 to TRBJ2-2, with 8 bases lining up with TRBD1. The CDR3 contains 16 residues. Germline lookup yields CDR1 MDHEN and CDR2 SYDVKM. V dropped 5 bases and J dropped 4; count of bases not matched to a gene: 9. The CDR3 is CASSDSGGSGTGELFF. CDR3 sequence (DNA): TGTGCCAGCAGTGATTCAGGGGGCTCTGGCACCGGGGAGCTGTTTTTT.

The rearrangement uses TRBV9 and TRBJ1-2, with D hard to call. This CDR3 has 16 amino acids. Per the germline V gene, CDR1 is SGDLS and CDR2 is YYNGEE. Trimming cost V 0 bases and J 5 bases, with 17 bases left between them. The CDR3 region has the DNA TGTGCCAGCAGCGTAGGGTCAGAAATTACACGATATGGCTACACCTTC. Its protein product is CASSVGSEITRYGYTF.

As to this clone: Other DNA sequences within the sample encode an identical CDR3. The V call is TRBV19, the J call TRBJ2-2; weak D call: TRBD1 (6 bases). The CDR3 has 15 amino acids. Germline CDR1 LNHDA, CDR2 SQIVND (reference sequence). V lost 3 bases and J 4 bases, leaving 12 bases between the germline ends. This CDR3 reads CASSIGGAGTGELFF. The DNA of the CDR3 is TGTGCCAGTAGTATTGGGGGCGCGGGCACCGGGGAGCTGTTTTTT.

Concerning this clone: Within the sample, other DNA sequences also encode this same CDR3. The chain couples TRBV28 to TRBJ2-3, with no clear D. Trimming cost V 3 bases and J 5 bases, with 6 bases left between them. In germline, CDR1 is MDHEN, CDR2 SYDVKM. The CDR3 is 12 residues long. CDR3 loop: CASSLLQDTQYF. As DNA, the CDR3 is TGTGCCAGCAGTTTGCTGCAAGATACGCAGTATTTT.

This clone was picked up one time. Other DNA sequences in the sample encode the same CDR3. This sequence joins TRBV10-3 and TRBJ2-7; D is unclear. From germline, CDR1 is ENHRY and CDR2 SYGVKD. The CDR3 runs to 15 residues. Trimming took 0 bases from V and 1 from J, leaving 10 bases between them. In nucleotides, the CDR3 is TGTGCCATCAGTGAGTCGACTGACGGGTCCTACGAGCAGTACTTC. It is translated as CAISESTDGSYEQYF.

V gene TRBV19 combines with J gene TRBJ2-6; D unresolved. This CDR3 is 15 amino acids long. V lost 5 bases to trimming and J lost 4 bases, with 12 bases between them. Per the germline V gene, CDR1 is LNHDA and CDR2 is SQIVND (reference sequence). The CDR3 loop reads CASSLVLPGANVLTF. The CDR3 bases are TGTGCCAGTAGTTTGGTTCTGCCCGGGGCCAACGTCCTGACTTTC.

The chain uses TRBV27 and TRBJ2-1; 10 bases line up with TRBD2. CDR1 is MNHEY, CDR2 SMNVEV, per germline (reference sequence). The V gene end was trimmed by 6 bases and the J gene end by 9 bases; junction bases not matched to a gene: 8. This CDR3 has 14 residues. The CDR3 reads CASRFGTSVCEQFF. CDR3 in DNA: TGTGCCAGCAGGTTCGGGACTAGCGTTTGTGAGCAGTTCTTC.

The chain recombines TRBV2 with TRBJ1-1, with D hard to call. The CDR3 runs to 13 residues. The V end lost 0 bases, the J end lost 0 bases, and 2 bases lay between the germline ends. Germline V lookup: CDR1 SNHLY, CDR2 FYNNEI. The CDR3 coding sequence is TGTGCCAGCAGTGAAGCCGTGAACACTGAAGCTTTCTTT. Its protein is CASSEAVNTEAFF. Filled out from reference TRBV2 and TRBJ1-1, the complete variable domain reads EPEVTQTPSHQVTQMGQEVILRCVPISNHLYFYWYRQILGQKVEFLVSFYNNEISEKSEIFDDQFSVERPDGSNFTLKIRSTKLEDSAMYFCASSEAVNTEAFFGQGTRLTVV.

The chain recombines TRBV28 with TRBJ2-7; TRBD2 matches at 12 bases. The CDR3 sequence is 16 residues long. J lost 3 bases, V lost 2 bases, and 5 bases had no gene match. Germline CDR1 is MDHEN and CDR2 is SYDVKM. The CDR3 DNA is TGTGCCAGCAGTTTAACTAGCGGGAGGAAGAACTACGAGCAGTACTTC. This encodes CASSLTSGRKNYEQYF.

V usage is TRBV18 and J usage is TRBJ1-2; 12 nucleotides align to TRBD1. Germline assignment: CDR1 KGHSH and CDR2 LQKENI. This CDR3 spans 16 amino acids. Unmatched junction bases numbered 8, after V lost 1 base and J lost 8 bases. The CDR3 DNA is TGTGCCAGCTCACCACTACCGGGACAGGGGGCAGGAGGCTACACCTTC. As protein: CASSPLPGQGAGGYTF.

The rearrangement joins TRBV4-3 to TRBJ2-7; 9 bases are shared with TRBD1. Germline V CDR1 and CDR2: LGHNA, YSLEER. Trimming cost V 0 bases and J 6 bases; bases outside gene matches: 9. This CDR3 comprises 16 residues. The CDR3 here is CASSQEGTGFLFEQYF. In DNA, the CDR3 is TGCGCCAGCAGCCAAGAGGGGACAGGGTTCCTTTTCGAGCAGTACTTC.

Here the CDR3 DNA reads TGTGCCAGCAGTTTACAGGGCATGAACACTGAAGCTTTCTTT. This translates into CASSLQGMNTEAFF. The chain employs TRBV27 and TRBJ1-1; perhaps TRBD1 as D (5 bases). Germline CDR1 reads MNHEY; CDR2 reads SMNVEV (reference sequence). The ends were cut back, 2 bases at V and 0 bases at J, with 7 bases in the middle. There are 14 residues in the CDR3.